This T cell receptor beta chain stems from a study of liver allograft versus peripheral blood T cells. Study-wide context: Transplanted livers held T cell receptor repertoires, and these were compared with repertoires in recipients' peripheral blood.

By share of the sample, this clonotype is medium-sized. Each CDR3 protein gets one entry after TCRdb re-called the reads with MiXCR. In the table there are 10,000 or so distinct CDR3 sequences, about 15% of which are singletons. CDR3 length equals 13 residues. V lost 5 bases, J lost 4 bases, and 4 bases stayed unmatched. Germline V gene sequence: CDR1 SQVTM, CDR2 ANQGSEA. This TCR was recovered from a human patient who had a liver transplant. The graft donor may have given rise to some T cells. This sequence joins TRBV29-1 and TRBJ2-3, with TRBD1 matching over 9 bases. The CDR3 loop reads CSVHRGQSDTQYF. CDR3 sequence (DNA): TGCAGCGTTCACAGGGGGCAGTCAGATACGCAGTATTTT.